The 16 T cell receptor beta chains in this list originate from one sample, sequenced in a study of cytomegalovirus exposure and HLA in healthy donors. With 60 Vbeta and 13 Jbeta primers, the PCR was carried out. Sequenced by immunoSEQ multiplex PCR; TCRdb stores in-frame clones only, minus some. The sample consists of 35,000 to 55,000 clones, under 70% of them appearing once. Sequencing was done on a sample of PBMCs. The receptor source for this set is a man between 60 and 70 years old in good health and CMV-seropositive.

This clone was seen a handful of times. This same CDR3 is encoded by further DNA sequences in the sample. CDR3 loop: CASSLDPPGEKLFF. As DNA, the CDR3 is TGCGCCAGCAGCTTGGACCCACCCGGTGAAAAACTGTTTTTT. The rearrangement joins TRBV5-1 to TRBJ1-4; unclear D gene. Trimming removed 0 bases from V and 7 bases from J, with 10 bases in between. The CDR3 runs to 14 residues. Germline lookup yields CDR1 SGHRS and CDR2 YFSETQ. Full variable domain (outside the CDR3, taken from reference TRBV5-1 and TRBJ1-4): KAGVTQTPRYLIKTRGQQVTLSCSPISGHRSVSWYQQTPGQGLQFLFEYFSETQRNKGNFPGRFSGRQFSNSRSEMNVSTLELGDSALYLCASSLDPPGEKLFFGSGTQLSVL.

In this sample, this clone turned up a few times. The V and J genes are TRBV10-3 and TRBJ1-6; 9 nucleotides match TRBD1. Germline V lookup: CDR1 ENHRY, CDR2 SYGVKD. This CDR3 region has 15 residues. V gave up 6 bases and J gave up 3 bases; unmatched junction bases: 3. Here the CDR3 DNA reads TGTGCCATCAGGGCGACAGGGGGCTATAATTCACCCCTCCACTTT. Translation: CAIRATGGYNSPLHF.

The V and J genes are TRBV19 and TRBJ1-1; TRBD1 aligns across 9 bases. The CDR3 is 16 amino acids. CDR1 and CDR2 (germline): LNHDA, SQIVND (reference sequence). Germline trimming cut 6 bases from V and 0 bases from J; bases unmatched to any gene: 8. CDR3 sequence (DNA): TGTGCCAGTAGGAGCTCCGGGACAGGGATGAACACTGAAGCTTTCTTT. Encoded protein: CASRSSGTGMNTEAFF.

This chain links TRBV7-6 with TRBJ2-2; D might be TRBD2 (6 bases). In germline, CDR1 is SGHVS, CDR2 FNYEAQ. CDR3 length equals 16 residues. Between the trimmed V and J ends, which lost 5 bases and 6 bases, there was a span of 19 bases. The CDR3 DNA follows: TGTGCCAGCAGCCCGTCGGCTCGGGGGTCGCCCGGGGAGCTGTTTTTT. Its translation: CASSPSARGSPGELFF.

This clone turned up a few times. Here the CDR3 DNA reads TGTGCCAGCAGTGTGTCAGGGGGCATCTCGGACACCGGGGAGCTGTTTTTT. This encodes CASSVSGGISDTGELFF. The chain couples TRBV2 to TRBJ2-2; 8 bases are a match to TRBD1. The germline gives CDR1 SNHLY, CDR2 FYNNEI. CDR3 length: 17 residues. The V segment lost 4 bases and the J segment 3 bases; nucleotides outside the gene matches: 10.

The rearrangement joins TRBV4-3 to TRBJ2-2; D not certain. Germline CDR1 and CDR2: LGHNA and YSLEER. The germline V and J ends were trimmed by 2 bases and 0 bases, with 10 bases remaining between them. The CDR3 covers 16 residues. The CDR3 is CASSQPERPNTGELFF. The CDR3 nucleotides read TGCGCCAGCAGCCAACCCGAGAGGCCGAACACCGGGGAGCTGTTTTTT.

This rearrangement joins TRBV5-1 to TRBJ2-7; 8 bases map to TRBD1. The germline V gene has CDR1 SGHRS and CDR2 YFSETQ. V lost 5 bases and J lost 4; bases outside the gene matches: 14. The CDR3 is 16 residues long. The CDR3 DNA reads as TGCGCCAGCAGTCTATTCCCAGGGGGCTCCGGATACGAGCAGTACTTC. Residues: CASSLFPGGSGYEQYF.

Concerning this clone itself: This specimen includes other DNA sequences encoding the same CDR3. The rearrangement uses TRBV19 and TRBJ2-7; 7 bases agree with TRBD2. V lost 4 bases, J lost 1 base, and 4 bases stayed unmatched. There are 14 residues in the CDR3. Germline V CDR1 and CDR2: LNHDA, SQIVND (reference sequence). In DNA, the CDR3 is TGTGCCAGTAGTAGGGCTAGCGGATCCTACGAGCAGTACTTC. Translation: CASSRASGSYEQYF.

This clone occurred a few times. V gene TRBV10-3 combines with J gene TRBJ2-6, with 8 bases lining up with TRBD2. Unmatched junction bases numbered 7, after V lost 9 bases and J lost 0 bases. The germline V gene has CDR1 ENHRY and CDR2 SYGVKD. This CDR3 has 16 residues. This CDR3 is CAIPGGAISGANVLTF. The CDR3 DNA follows: TGTGCCATTCCGGGGGGGGCGATCTCTGGGGCCAACGTCCTGACTTTC.

The rearrangement uses TRBV5-1 and TRBJ2-1; possible D gene TRBD1, 6 bases. Trimming removed 4 bases from V and 4 bases from J, with 9 bases in between. CDR3 length equals 13 residues. Germline lookup yields CDR1 SGHRS and CDR2 YFSETQ. The CDR3 spells CASSTGQYNEQFF. The CDR3 DNA reads TGCGCCAGCAGCACGGGACAATACAATGAGCAGTTCTTC.

The chain carries TRBV28 and TRBJ1-5, with D maybe TRBD1 (6 bases). CDR1 is MDHEN and CDR2 is SYDVKM in the germline V gene. This CDR3 contains 17 residues. Deletions cut 5 bases from V and 5 bases from J, with 22 bases between. CDR3 region: CASSPHKWGHDYQPQHF. For the CDR3, the DNA is TGTGCCAGCAGTCCCCATAAGTGGGGACACGATTATCAGCCCCAGCATTTT.

V is TRBV5-1 and J is TRBJ1-5; TRBD1 matches 9 bases. Germline CDR1 SGHRS, CDR2 YFSETQ. With 5 bases clipped from V and 4 bases from J, the junction kept 4 bases outside the gene matches. CDR3 size: 14 residues. Here the CDR3 reads CASSSGQGNQPQHF. The CDR3 nucleotides are TGCGCCAGCAGTTCGGGACAGGGTAATCAGCCCCAGCATTTT.

This clone came up once. The chain recombines TRBV7-9 with TRBJ2-1; 7 nucleotides agree with TRBD2. Germline CDR1 SEHNR, CDR2 FQNEAQ (reference sequence). After removal of 2 bases from V and 7 bases from J, the junction contained 5 bases not matched to a gene. The CDR3 sequence is 14 residues long. The CDR3 DNA reads TGTGCCAGCAGCTTATCTCTTAGCGGGAATGAGCAGTTCTTC. Translation gives CASSLSLSGNEQFF.

This clone was picked up one time. V and J are TRBV6-5 and TRBJ1-3; no firm D call. The CDR3 is made up of 14 amino acids. Germline V gene sequence: CDR1 MNHEY, CDR2 SVGAGI. V lost 7 bases, J lost 0 bases, and 10 bases lay in between. CDR3 region: CASKQTFSGNTIYF. Written as DNA, the CDR3 is TGTGCCAGCAAGCAGACTTTCTCTGGAAACACCATATATTTT.

The chain employs TRBV28 and TRBJ2-3; 8 nucleotides align to TRBD2. Germline V gene data show CDR1 as MDHEN and CDR2 as SYDVKM. With 4 bases clipped from V and 4 bases from J, the junction kept 7 bases outside the gene matches. The CDR3 is made up of 15 amino acids. CDR3 in DNA: TGTGCCAGCAGTTCTCCGGGAGGGACGCCAGATACGCAGTATTTT. It encodes CASSSPGGTPDTQYF.

V gene TRBV28 combines with J gene TRBJ2-7; the D gene is possibly TRBD1 (6 bases). V lost 4 bases, J lost 4 bases, and 11 bases lay in between. The CDR3 totals 13 residues. CDR1 and CDR2 from the germline V gene are MDHEN and SYDVKM. CDR3 bases: TGTGCCAGCAGTTCGTTGGACAGATACGAGCAGTACTTC. Translation gives CASSSLDRYEQYF.